This T cell receptor beta chain was profiled in a study of blood T cell repertoires in COVID-19. Study at large: There were acute and convalescent COVID-19 samples, and they came from the United States, Italy and Spain. Nucleic acid was either cDNA or gDNA, and it came from T cells, B-cell-depleted T cells, or PBMCs.

V lost 4 bases and J lost 4, with 16 bases in between. The CDR3 runs to 15 residues. Germline CDR1 SGHAT, CDR2 FQNNGV. Authors' methods: Researchers report that nucleated cell counts were estimated from reference gene primer amplification. The data were produced by immunoSEQ multiplex PCR, yet TCRdb's version contains in-frame clones alone and is incomplete. V and J calls and clone size come straight from that table; D and trimming were deduced from the DNA. Altogether roughly 69,000 clones are present, around 90% being singletons, with the ten largest covering 5% to 6%. This clone was recorded once. The source is a man aged 45 to 65 with acute or convalescent COVID-19. This chain connects TRBV11-2 to TRBJ1-1, with a weak D call TRBD1 (5 bases). What was sequenced was peripheral blood. CDR3 in amino acids: CASSSDVPGGTEAFF. CDR3 in DNA: TGTGCCAGCAGCTCGGACGTCCCCGGGGGCACTGAAGCTTTCTTT.